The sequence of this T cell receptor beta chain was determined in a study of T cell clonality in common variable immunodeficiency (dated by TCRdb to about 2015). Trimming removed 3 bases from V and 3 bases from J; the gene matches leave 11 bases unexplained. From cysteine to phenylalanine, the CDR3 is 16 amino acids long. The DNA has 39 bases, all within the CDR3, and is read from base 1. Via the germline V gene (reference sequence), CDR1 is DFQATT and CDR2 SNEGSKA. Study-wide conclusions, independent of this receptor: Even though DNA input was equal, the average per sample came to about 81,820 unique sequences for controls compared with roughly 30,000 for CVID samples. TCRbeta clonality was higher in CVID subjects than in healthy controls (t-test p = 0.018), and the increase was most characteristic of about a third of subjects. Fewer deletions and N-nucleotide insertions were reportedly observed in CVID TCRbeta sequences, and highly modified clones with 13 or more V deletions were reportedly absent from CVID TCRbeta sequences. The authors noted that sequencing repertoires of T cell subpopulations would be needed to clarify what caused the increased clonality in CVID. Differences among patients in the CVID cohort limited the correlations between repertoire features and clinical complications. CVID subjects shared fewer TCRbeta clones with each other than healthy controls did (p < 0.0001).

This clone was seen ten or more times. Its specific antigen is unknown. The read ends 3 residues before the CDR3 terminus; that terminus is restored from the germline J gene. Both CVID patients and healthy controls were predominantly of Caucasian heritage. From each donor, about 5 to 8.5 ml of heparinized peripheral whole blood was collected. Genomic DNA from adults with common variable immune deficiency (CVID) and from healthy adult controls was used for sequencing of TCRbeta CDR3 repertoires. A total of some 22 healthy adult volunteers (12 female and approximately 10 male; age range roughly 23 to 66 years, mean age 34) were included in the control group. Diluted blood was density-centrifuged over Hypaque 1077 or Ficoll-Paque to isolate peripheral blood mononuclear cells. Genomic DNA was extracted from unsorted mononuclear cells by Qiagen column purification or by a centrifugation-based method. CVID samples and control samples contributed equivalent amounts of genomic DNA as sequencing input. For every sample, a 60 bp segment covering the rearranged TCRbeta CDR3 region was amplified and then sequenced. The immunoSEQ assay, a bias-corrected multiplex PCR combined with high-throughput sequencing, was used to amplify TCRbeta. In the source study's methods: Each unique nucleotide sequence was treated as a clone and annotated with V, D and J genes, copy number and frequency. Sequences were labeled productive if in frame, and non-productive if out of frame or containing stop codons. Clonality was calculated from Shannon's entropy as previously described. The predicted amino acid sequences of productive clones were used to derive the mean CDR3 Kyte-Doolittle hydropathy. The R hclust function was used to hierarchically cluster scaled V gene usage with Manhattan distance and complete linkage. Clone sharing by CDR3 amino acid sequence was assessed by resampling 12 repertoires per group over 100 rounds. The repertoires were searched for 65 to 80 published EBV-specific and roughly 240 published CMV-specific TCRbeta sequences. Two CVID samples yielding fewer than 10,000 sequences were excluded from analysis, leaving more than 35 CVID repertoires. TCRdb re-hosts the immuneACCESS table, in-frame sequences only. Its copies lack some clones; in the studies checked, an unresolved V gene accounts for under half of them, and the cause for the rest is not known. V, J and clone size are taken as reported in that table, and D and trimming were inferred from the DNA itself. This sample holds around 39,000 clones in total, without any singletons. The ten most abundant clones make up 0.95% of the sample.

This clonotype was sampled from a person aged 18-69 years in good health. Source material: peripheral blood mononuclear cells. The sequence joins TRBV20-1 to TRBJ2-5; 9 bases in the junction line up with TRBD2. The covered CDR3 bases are TGCAGTGCTAGCCAGGGACTAGCTCGCTGGGAAGAGACC. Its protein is CSASQGLARWEET. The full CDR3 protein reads CSASQGLARWEETQYF.